The 24 T cell receptor beta chains below were found in one sample sequenced in a study of siplizumab effects on memory and regulatory T cells. This table comes from immunoSEQ multiplex PCR, and its TCRdb copy is limited to in-frame clones, with some not included. The sample has approximately 91,000 clones, roughly 94% seen once; the top ten hold roughly 18%. The sample comprised CD8+ T cells sorted from blood. The receptors were gathered from a human donor in good health.

The chain joins TRBV5-4 to TRBJ1-2; maybe TRBD1 (6 bases). Deletions cut 2 bases from V and 4 bases from J, with 12 bases between. The CDR3 consists of 14 residues. Germline CDR1 reads SGHNT; CDR2 reads YYREEE (reference sequence). The CDR3, as DNA: TGTGCCAGCAGCTTACAGGGTTCGATCTATGGCTACACCTTC. Its protein product is CASSLQGSIYGYTF.

The chain carries TRBV7-6 and TRBJ2-7; D is ambiguous. Trimming stripped 3 bases from V and 0 bases from J, with 12 bases between. Germline-derived CDR1 and CDR2 are SGHVS and FNYEAQ. CDR3 length: 15 residues. The CDR3 loop is CASSLSRLSSYEQYF. The DNA for the CDR3 is TGTGCCAGCAGCTTGAGCCGACTGAGCTCCTACGAGCAGTACTTC.

This clone was observed a single time. The chain uses TRBV12-5 and TRBJ1-1; TRBD1 matches at 7 bases. V shed 7 bases and J 4 bases; nucleotides not matched to a gene: 6. Germline CDR1 is LGHNT and CDR2 is FRNRAP. CDR3 length: 13 amino acids. CDR3 residues: CASVPTGRTEAFF. The CDR3 DNA sequence: TGTGCTAGTGTTCCGACAGGGCGCACTGAAGCTTTCTTT.

The gene calls are TRBV6-6 and TRBJ2-4, with a possible D match to TRBD1 (5 bases). In germline, CDR1 is MNHNY, CDR2 SVGAGI (reference sequence). V was pared by 2 bases and J by 4 bases, with 15 bases between. The CDR3 has 16 residues. In DNA, the CDR3 is TGTGCCAGCAGTTACGGAGACAGCCCTGGAAAAAACATTCAGTACTTC. This gives the protein CASSYGDSPGKNIQYF.

This chain joins TRBV27 and TRBJ2-1, with D possibly being TRBD2 (6 bases). Germline V gene data show CDR1 as MNHEY and CDR2 as SMNVEV (reference sequence). The CDR3 is made up of 13 amino acids. With 2 bases removed from V and 4 bases from J, the gap between germline ends came to 6 bases. This CDR3 reads CASSLGTYNEQFF. The CDR3 region has the DNA TGTGCCAGCAGTTTAGGGACTTACAATGAGCAGTTCTTC.

On this clone: At one boundary the junction diverges from the germline segment, which might be a read error. CDR3 bases: TGTGCTAGCAGCTTAGGGGCAGGGGAAGACTACGAGCAGTACTTC. This encodes CASSLGAGEDYEQYF. V is TRBV7-7 and J is TRBJ2-7, with a tentative D call TRBD1 (6 bases). In germline, CDR1 is SSHAT, CDR2 FNYEAQ (reference sequence). The length of the CDR3 is 15 residues.

The V gene is TRBV7-4, the J gene TRBJ2-7; D not resolved. This CDR3 comprises 11 residues. Germline V gene sequence: CDR1 SGHVT, CDR2 SQSDAQ. V lost 5 bases and J 7 bases, leaving 9 bases between the germline ends. Written as DNA, the CDR3 is TGTGCCAGCAGCCCCCGAAGGGAGCAGTACTTC. Amino acid sequence: CASSPRREQYF. Full variable domain (missing parts from reference TRBV7-4 and TRBJ2-7): GAGVSQSPRYKVAKRGRDVALRCDSISGHVTLYWYRQTLGQGSEVLTYSQSDAQRDKSGRPSGRFSAERPERSVSTLKIQRTEQGDSAVYLCASSPRREQYFGPGTRLTVT.

The chain recombines TRBV27 with TRBJ2-7; D is perhaps TRBD1 (5 bases). Trimming took off 2 bases at V and 0 bases at J, with 11 bases between the two ends. This CDR3 is built from 15 residues. The V gene's germline CDR1 is MNHEY and CDR2 SMNVEV (reference sequence). The CDR3 reads CASSLGAQYSYEQYF. CDR3 sequence (DNA): TGTGCCAGCAGTTTAGGGGCGCAATACTCCTACGAGCAGTACTTC.

This CDR3 reads CASSLESYQETQYF. The CDR3 coding sequence is TGTGCCAGCAGCTTGGAGTCCTACCAAGAGACCCAGTACTTC. The V gene is TRBV7-9, the J gene TRBJ2-5; D remains unclear. In germline, CDR1 is SEHNR, CDR2 FQNEAQ (reference sequence). V was cut by 3 bases and J by 0 bases, with 8 bases left in between. The CDR3 consists of 14 residues. The full variable domain, completed using reference TRBV7-9 and TRBJ2-5, is DTGVSQNPRHKITKRGQNVTFRCDPISEHNRLYWYRQTLGQGPEFLTYFQNEAQLEKSRLLSDRFSAERPKGSFSTLEIQRTEQGDSAMYLCASSLESYQETQYFGPGTRLLVL.

This chain uses TRBV5-6 with TRBJ2-5, with TRBD2 matching over 9 bases. This CDR3 comprises 16 residues. CDR1 and CDR2 from the germline V gene are SGHDT and YYEEEE. V was pared by 4 bases and J by 5 bases, with 12 bases of the junction left unmatched. In nucleotides, the CDR3 is TGTGCCAGCAGCCTCGTAGGCGGGAGGGCCTGGGAGACCCAGTACTTC. Amino acid sequence: CASSLVGGRAWETQYF.

V and J are TRBV7-9 and TRBJ2-3, with 8 bases fitting TRBD1. V lost 6 bases to trimming and J lost 2 bases; unmatched junction nucleotides: 16. The CDR3 is made up of 18 amino acids. Germline V gives CDR1 SEHNR, CDR2 FQNEAQ (reference sequence). CDR3 sequence: CASRGLDRASINTDTQYF. CDR3 DNA: TGTGCCAGCAGGGGATTGGACAGGGCTTCTATCAACACAGATACGCAGTATTTT.

CDR3 protein: CASSLLLAGNNEQFF. The CDR3 DNA follows: TGTGCCAGCAGCTTACTACTAGCGGGAAACAATGAGCAGTTCTTC. This rearrangement joins TRBV7-8 to TRBJ2-1, with TRBD2 matching over 10 bases. Germline loops: CDR1 SGHVS, CDR2 FQNEAQ. CDR3 length: 15 residues. The trim removed 2 bases at V and 5 bases at J, leaving 3 bases unmatched.

This chain links TRBV14 with TRBJ1-2; 7 positions agree with TRBD1. Losses at the gene ends were 5 bases for V and 3 bases for J; bases not matched to a gene: 6. This CDR3 has 14 residues. CDR1 is SGHDN and CDR2 is FVKESK in the germline V gene. The CDR3 DNA reads as TGTGCCAGCAGCTCCGGGACAGCTTACTATGGCTACACCTTC. This sequence encodes CASSSGTAYYGYTF.

This chain joins TRBV6-1 and TRBJ2-5; no reliable D call. Trimming took 6 bases from V and 1 from J, leaving 12 bases between them. CDR1 and CDR2 from the germline V gene are MNHNS and SASEGT. The length of the CDR3 is 14 residues. The CDR3 here is CASSHRAVQETQYF. The CDR3 region has the DNA TGTGCCAGCAGCCACCGGGCGGTCCAAGAGACCCAGTACTTC.

This clone has a handful of counts. This chain links TRBV19 with TRBJ2-7; D could derive from TRBD1 or TRBD2 (5 bases each). Trimming shortened V by 3 bases and J by 2 bases, and 14 bases separated the two germline ends. In germline, CDR1 is LNHDA, CDR2 SQIVND (reference sequence). The CDR3 consists of 15 residues. The CDR3 region is CASSMGDGVAYEQYF. Written as DNA, the CDR3 is TGTGCCAGTAGTATGGGGGACGGGGTGGCCTACGAGCAGTACTTC. Supplemented by reference TRBV19 and TRBJ2-7, the full variable domain reads DGGITQSPKYLFRKEGQNVTLSCEQNLNHDAMYWYRQDPGQGLRLIYYSQIVNDFQKGDIAEGYSVSREKKESFPLTVTSAQKNPTAFYLCASSMGDGVAYEQYFGPGTRLTVT.

The chain links TRBV19 to TRBJ2-7; unclear D gene. Germline CDR1 is LNHDA and CDR2 is SQIVND (reference sequence). With 2 bases removed from V and 5 bases from J, the gap between germline ends came to 10 bases. The CDR3 is 13 residues long. CDR3 protein: CASSIRAANEQYF. In DNA form, the CDR3 reads TGTGCCAGTAGTATAAGGGCTGCCAACGAGCAGTACTTC.

The chain recombines TRBV19 with TRBJ1-5, with a weak D call TRBD1 (5 bases). The germline CDR1 and CDR2 sequences are LNHDA and SQIVND (reference sequence). This CDR3 has 14 amino acids. V was cut by 6 bases and J by 6 bases, with 15 bases left in between. CDR3 region: CASSHGPGAQPQHF. CDR3 DNA sequence: TGTGCCAGTAGCCACGGACCCGGGGCTCAGCCCCAGCATTTT.

This chain links TRBV2 with TRBJ2-1; D call uncertain. This CDR3 has 15 amino acids. Looked up from germline, CDR1 is SNHLY and CDR2 is FYNNEI. V shed 10 bases and J shed 6 bases, with 22 bases lying between them. The CDR3 protein is CATTDPPKFGNEQFF. CDR3 nucleotides: TGTGCCACAACAGACCCCCCGAAGTTCGGCAATGAGCAGTTCTTC.

The CDR3 region has the DNA TGTGCCAGCAGTTTGAGGGGGACCGGGGAGCTGTTTTTT. Amino acids: CASSLRGTGELFF. This chain connects TRBV28 to TRBJ2-2, with D perhaps matching TRBD1 (6 bases). V lost 3 bases to trimming and J lost 5 bases, with 7 bases between them. Per germline, CDR1 MDHEN and CDR2 SYDVKM. This CDR3 has 13 residues.

This chain joins TRBV7-3 and TRBJ2-5; 7 positions agree with TRBD2. CDR3 length equals 14 residues. Germline assignment: CDR1 SGHTA and CDR2 FQGTGA. With 2 bases clipped from V and 4 bases from J, the junction kept 4 bases outside the gene matches. The CDR3 DNA is TGTGCCAGCAGCTTATTACCGGGAGGAGAGACCCAGTACTTC. Amino acid sequence: CASSLLPGGETQYF.

J is TRBJ2-7 and V is TRBV19; 10 bases line up with TRBD2. Germline-derived CDR1 and CDR2 are LNHDA and SQIVND (reference sequence). The V and J ends lost 7 bases and 5 bases, in that order; junction bases with no gene match: 2. The CDR3 is 12 amino acids. The CDR3 reads CASTSGRNEQYF. DNA for the CDR3: TGTGCCAGTACTAGCGGGAGAAACGAGCAGTACTTC.

Turning to this clone: Distinct nucleotide sequences in the sample also encode this CDR3. The J gene is TRBJ1-5, the V gene TRBV27; 7 nucleotides line up with TRBD1. Trimming at V came to 6 bases and at J to 2 bases, leaving 7 bases not matched to a gene. The CDR3 sequence is 15 residues long. Germline loops: CDR1 MNHEY, CDR2 SMNVEV (reference sequence). The DNA for the CDR3 is TGTGCCAGCAGCCCCCAAGGACAGGGCAATCAGCCCCAGCATTTT. Its protein is CASSPQGQGNQPQHF.

Here the CDR3 DNA reads TGTGCCAGCAACCGACTAGCGGGATTCCACGAGCAGTACTTC. It is translated as CASNRLAGFHEQYF. The chain links TRBV28 to TRBJ2-7, with 11 bases identical to TRBD2. V gave up 7 bases and J gave up 5 bases; unmatched junction bases: 7. This CDR3 contains 14 residues. The V gene's germline CDR1 is MDHEN and CDR2 SYDVKM.

This sequence joins TRBV9 and TRBJ1-1; D is perhaps TRBD1 (5 bases). Trimming removed 0 bases from V and 5 bases from J, with 20 bases in between. The CDR3 sequence is 17 residues long. The germline gives CDR1 SGDLS, CDR2 YYNGEE. Written as DNA, the CDR3 is TGTGCCAGCAGCGTAGGGCCTGTGGGCTTCAAGGGGACTGAAGCTTTCTTT. Protein sequence: CASSVGPVGFKGTEAFF.